Following are 18 T cell receptor beta chains from one sample sequenced in a study of shared clonotypes between healthy human individuals. Clones were read by immunoSEQ multiplex PCR, and TCRdb kept only the in-frame ones, dropping some. Among about 1.5 million clones listed, approximately 98% were seen once. The source material was naive CD4+ T cells sorted from blood. The subset denotes: CD45RA+ positively selected. The receptors derive from a man aged 25 to 40 in good health.

CDR3: CASTSAGGDTGELFF. DNA for the CDR3: TGTGCCAGTACCTCGGCGGGAGGGGACACCGGGGAGCTGTTTTTT. J is TRBJ2-2 and V is TRBV7-8; 9 nucleotides agree with TRBD2. The CDR3 extends over 15 amino acids. Germline V gene sequence: CDR1 SGHVS, CDR2 FQNEAQ. The trim removed 9 bases at V and 3 bases at J, leaving 8 bases unmatched.

The count of this clone is one. The V and J genes are TRBV9 and TRBJ2-1; D assignment may be TRBD1 or TRBD2 (6 bases each). This CDR3 is 16 amino acids long. V dropped 2 bases and J dropped 3 bases, with 15 bases sitting between them. CDR1 is SGDLS, CDR2 YYNGEE, per germline. In DNA form, the CDR3 reads TGTGCCAGCAGCGTTCTATCAGAGGGGGGCTACAATGAGCAGTTCTTC. Its protein product is CASSVLSEGGYNEQFF.

The chain carries TRBV5-1 and TRBJ2-1; the D gene is possibly TRBD1 (5 bases). The germline V gene encodes CDR1 SGHRS and CDR2 YFSETQ. The CDR3 is 14 amino acids. Trimming cost V 1 base and J 8 bases, with 13 bases left between them. The chain's CDR3 is CASSLLPGSDEQFF. In DNA, the CDR3 is TGCGCCAGCAGCTTGCTCCCAGGGTCTGATGAGCAGTTCTTC.

The CDR3 DNA is TGCGCCAGCAGCCAAGGTCTGCGGGAGGGGACCGGGGAGCTGTTTTTT. This codes for CASSQGLREGTGELFF. The V and J genes are TRBV4-3 and TRBJ2-2; the match to TRBD2 covers 9 bases. From germline, CDR1 is LGHNA and CDR2 YSLEER. The CDR3 covers 16 residues. Losses at the gene ends were 1 base for V and 5 bases for J; bases not matched to a gene: 5.

The rearrangement uses TRBV12-1 and TRBJ1-5. TRBV12-1 is flagged as a pseudogene. The CDR3 is 14 amino acids. CDR3 nucleotides: TGTGCCAGACGGGATAGCCGATTGCCTCAGGCCCAGCATTTT. Translating gives CARRDSRLPQAQHF.

Details on this clone: Within the sample, other DNA sequences also encode this same CDR3. This rearrangement joins TRBV30 to TRBJ2-5, with D unresolved. The CDR3 extends over 13 amino acids. V was cut by 1 base and J by 2 bases, with 8 bases left in between. Germline loops: CDR1 GTSNPN, CDR2 SVGIG (reference sequence). The CDR3 nucleotides read TGTGCCTGGAGTGACGGCGTTCAAGAGACCCAGTACTTC. It translates to CAWSDGVQETQYF.

The genes are TRBV9 and TRBJ2-7; no clear D. The V end lost 4 bases, the J end lost 0 bases, and 11 bases lay between the germline ends. CDR1 is SGDLS, CDR2 YYNGEE, per germline. The CDR3 is 14 amino acids. The CDR3 coding sequence is TGTGCCAGCAGCACGGACGCCTACTCCTACGAGCAGTACTTC. Protein sequence: CASSTDAYSYEQYF.

For the CDR3, the DNA is TGTGCCAGTAGTGTCCTTAAGGGACAGGGGGCTTACGAGCAGTACTTC. Protein: CASSVLKGQGAYEQYF. The V call is TRBV19, the J call TRBJ2-7; 12 bases match TRBD1. In germline, CDR1 is LNHDA, CDR2 SQIVND (reference sequence). Germline trimming cut 5 bases from V and 4 bases from J; bases unmatched to any gene: 9. The CDR3 length is 16 residues.

V is TRBV28 and J is TRBJ2-7; D gene ambiguous. Between the trimmed V and J ends, which lost 7 bases and 1 base, there was a span of 11 bases. Germline assignment: CDR1 MDHEN and CDR2 SYDVKM. The CDR3 runs to 13 residues. The CDR3 sequence: CASTPTGSYEQYF. CDR3 sequence (DNA): TGTGCCAGCACTCCCACCGGATCCTACGAGCAGTACTTC.

The chain recombines TRBV6-5 with TRBJ2-2; TRBD2 matches 8 bases. The CDR3 length is 13 residues. J gave up 8 bases and V 11 bases, and 10 bases lay outside the gene matches. Germline CDR1 MNHEY, CDR2 SVGAGI. CDR3 nucleotide sequence: TGTGCCTCCCAGGAGCGGGAGTTTGGGGAGCTGTTTTTT. This sequence encodes CASQEREFGELFF.

This chain links TRBV6-1 with TRBJ2-1, with D perhaps TRBD1 or TRBD2 (5 bases each). Germline V lookup: CDR1 MNHNS, CDR2 SASEGT. This CDR3 is built from 14 residues. V was cut by 3 bases and J by 4 bases, with 10 bases left in between. The CDR3 bases are TGTGCCAGCAGTGATACAGGAGGTTACAATGAGCAGTTCTTC. It is translated as CASSDTGGYNEQFF.

The V and J genes are TRBV11-3 and TRBJ2-3; 9 bases map to TRBD1. J was trimmed by 11 bases and V by 5 bases; bases with no gene match: 5. The germline V gene encodes CDR1 SGHNT and CDR2 YENEEA. The CDR3 is made up of 12 amino acids. The CDR3 reads CASSAGQGGQYF. Written as DNA, the CDR3 is TGTGCCAGCAGCGCGGGACAGGGAGGGCAGTATTTT.

V usage is TRBV6-1 and J usage is TRBJ2-2; TRBD1 matches at 11 bases. The CDR3 extends over 18 amino acids. J was trimmed by 0 bases and V by 2 bases; bases with no gene match: 5. CDR1 and CDR2 from the germline V gene are MNHNS and SASEGT. The CDR3 is CASSERTGGSANTGELFF. The CDR3 nucleotides read TGTGCCAGCAGTGAAAGGACAGGGGGCTCTGCGAACACCGGGGAGCTGTTTTTT.

The rearrangement uses TRBV5-1 and TRBJ2-4; 7 nucleotides align to TRBD1. Unmatched junction bases numbered 6, after V lost 4 bases and J lost 5 bases. Per germline, CDR1 SGHRS and CDR2 YFSETQ. CDR3 length: 14 amino acids. The CDR3 reads CASSLQGPENIQYF. In DNA form, the CDR3 reads TGCGCCAGCAGCCTACAGGGGCCCGAAAACATTCAGTACTTC.

The J gene is TRBJ1-5, the V gene TRBV6-1; TRBD1 aligns across 8 bases. After removal of 7 bases from V and 7 bases from J, the junction contained 6 bases not matched to a gene. Germline V gene data show CDR1 as MNHNS and CDR2 as SASEGT. This CDR3 region has 13 residues. The CDR3 DNA follows: TGTGCCAGCATGGACAGGGCTCCCCAGCCCCAGCATTTT. It yields the protein CASMDRAPQPQHF.

Points on this clone: In the same sample, other DNA sequences code for this CDR3. V usage is TRBV27 and J usage is TRBJ2-7; no clear D. This CDR3 is built from 14 residues. Germline V gene data show CDR1 as MNHEY and CDR2 as SMNVEV (reference sequence). V lost 3 bases and J 0 bases, leaving 9 bases between the germline ends. Here the CDR3 DNA reads TGTGCCAGCAGTTTGAGAACAGCCTCCTACGAGCAGTACTTC. This codes for CASSLRTASYEQYF.

CDR3 protein: CSVALATYNEQFF. DNA for the CDR3: TGCAGCGTTGCTCTAGCCACCTACAATGAGCAGTTCTTC. The rearrangement joins TRBV29-1 to TRBJ2-1; tentatively, D is TRBD2 (5 bases). V gave up 4 bases and J gave up 2 bases, with 9 bases separating them. CDR1 and CDR2 from the germline V gene are SQVTM and ANQGSEA. The CDR3 contains 13 residues.

The chain couples TRBV6-6 to TRBJ2-1; 8 bases map to TRBD2. Germline-derived CDR1 and CDR2 are MNHNY and SVGAGI (reference sequence). The length of the CDR3 is 15 residues. Germline trimming cut 6 bases from V and 4 bases from J; bases unmatched to any gene: 8. CDR3 coding DNA: TGTGCCAGCAGCGATCCGCTAGCGGGTTACAATGAGCAGTTCTTC. Translated, it gives CASSDPLAGYNEQFF.